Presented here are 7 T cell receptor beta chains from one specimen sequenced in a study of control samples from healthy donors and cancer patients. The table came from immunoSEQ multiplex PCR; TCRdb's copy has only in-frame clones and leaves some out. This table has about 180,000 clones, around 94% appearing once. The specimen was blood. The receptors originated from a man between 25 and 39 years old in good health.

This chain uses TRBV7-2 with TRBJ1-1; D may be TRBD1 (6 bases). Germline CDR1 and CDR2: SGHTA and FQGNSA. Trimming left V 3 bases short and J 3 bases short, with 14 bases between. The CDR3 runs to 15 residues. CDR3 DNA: TGTGCCAGCAGCTTGGGTCAGGGGTGGCACACTGAAGCTTTCTTT. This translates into CASSLGQGWHTEAFF.

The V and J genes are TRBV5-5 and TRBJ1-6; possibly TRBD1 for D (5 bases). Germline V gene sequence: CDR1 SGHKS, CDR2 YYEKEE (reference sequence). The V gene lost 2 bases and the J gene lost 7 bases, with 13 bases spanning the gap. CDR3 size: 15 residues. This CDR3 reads CASSFLQAGNSPLHF. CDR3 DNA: TGTGCCAGCAGCTTCTTACAGGCGGGGAATTCACCCCTCCACTTT.

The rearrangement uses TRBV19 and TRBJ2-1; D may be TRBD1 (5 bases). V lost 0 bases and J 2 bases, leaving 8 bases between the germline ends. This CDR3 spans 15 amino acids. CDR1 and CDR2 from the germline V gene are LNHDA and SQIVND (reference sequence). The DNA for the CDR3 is TGTGCCAGTAGTATAGAGGGGCTCCCCTACAATGAGCAGTTCTTC. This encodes CASSIEGLPYNEQFF.

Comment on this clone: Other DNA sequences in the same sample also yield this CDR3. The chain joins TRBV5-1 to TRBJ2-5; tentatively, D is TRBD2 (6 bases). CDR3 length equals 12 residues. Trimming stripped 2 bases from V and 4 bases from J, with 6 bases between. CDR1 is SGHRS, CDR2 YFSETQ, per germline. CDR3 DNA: TGCGCCAGCAGCTTAGCGGGAGAGACCCAGTACTTC. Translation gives CASSLAGETQYF.

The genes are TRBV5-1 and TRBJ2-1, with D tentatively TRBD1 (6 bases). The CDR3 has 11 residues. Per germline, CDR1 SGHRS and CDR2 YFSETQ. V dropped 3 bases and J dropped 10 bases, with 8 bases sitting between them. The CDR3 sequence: CASSSGTEQFF. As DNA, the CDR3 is TGCGCCAGCAGCTCCGGGACAGAGCAGTTCTTC. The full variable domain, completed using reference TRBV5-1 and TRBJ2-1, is KAGVTQTPRYLIKTRGQQVTLSCSPISGHRSVSWYQQTPGQGLQFLFEYFSETQRNKGNFPGRFSGRQFSNSRSEMNVSTLELGDSALYLCASSSGTEQFFGPGTRLTVL.

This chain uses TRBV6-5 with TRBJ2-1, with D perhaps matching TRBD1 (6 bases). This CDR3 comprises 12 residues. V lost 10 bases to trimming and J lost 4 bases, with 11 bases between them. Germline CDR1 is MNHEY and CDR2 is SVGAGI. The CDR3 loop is CATGQIYNEQFF. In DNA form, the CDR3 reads TGTGCCACCGGACAGATTTACAATGAGCAGTTCTTC.

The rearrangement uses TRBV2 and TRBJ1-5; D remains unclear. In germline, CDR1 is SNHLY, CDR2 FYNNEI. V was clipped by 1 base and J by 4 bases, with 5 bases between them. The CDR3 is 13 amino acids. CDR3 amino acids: CASSEDLNQPQHF. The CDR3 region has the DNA TGTGCCAGCAGTGAAGACCTAAATCAGCCCCAGCATTTT.